This TCR beta chain was sequenced during a study of blood T cell repertoires in COVID-19 (dated by TCRdb to the early 2020s). Turning to the overall study: Collaborator samples came from the United States, Italy and Spain and covered acute and convalescent phases of COVID-19. The material from the prospective study consisted of cDNA or gDNA derived from T cells, B-cell-depleted T cells, or PBMCs. The dataset comprised deeply sampled blood TCRbeta repertoires from subjects exposed to, actively infected with, or recovered from COVID-19. A freely available public database, intended as a resource for researchers studying the immune response to SARS-CoV-2, is where the repertoires were released. The samples were drawn from two sources: the first 160 participants of the ongoing ImmuneRACE study, and about 1,300 subjects contributed by 6 global collaborators. Nearly every sample came with metadata listing a de-identified subject ID, COVID-19 status, age in years and sex. Where HLA class I and class II types were available, the types were taken from metadata supplied by the sample provider, not from assay-based typing. What the authors observed across the whole study: Clinical and demographic metadata were provided uncurated, with the amount varying by source and participant.

Whole blood was collected in K2EDTA tubes by collaborating institutions according to the institutions' own protocols. Collaborator samples were shipped for TCRbeta analysis as frozen whole blood, isolated PBMCs, or DNA extracted from either sample type. The CDR3 goes from the cysteine to the phenylalanine over 14 residues. Just the 42-base CDR3 DNA is kept, in frame starting at base 1. The junction shows trimming of 5 bases on V and 0 bases on J, plus 8 bases between the germline ends. CDR1 and CDR2, looked up from the germline V gene (reference sequence), are SEHNR and FQNEAQ. Notes on this clone: The clone's antigen remains unknown. The record has no base qualities; no much larger clone is one base away.

TCRbeta CDR3 regions were amplified from genomic DNA by means of the immunoSEQ Assay, a bias-controlled multiplex PCR. As for the original processing: The number of nucleated cells in each sample was estimated from the amplification of reference gene primers within the assay. To quantify the absolute abundance of each unique TCRbeta CDR3 rearrangement, sequence reads were collapsed and filtered. Productive Simpson clonality was computed per sample as the square root of Simpson's diversity index over productive rearrangements. Drawn from immuneACCESS, this table holds only the in-frame rearrangements with V and J called that TCRdb kept. Clones are partly lost; checked studies trace under half to an unresolved V gene and leave the rest unexplained. V and J calls and clone size are as listed in that table; D and trimming were resolved from the DNA. This sample is represented by 55,000 to 65,000 clones; 75% to 90% of them were singletons. The ten largest clones take up 10% to 15% of the sample.

This receptor was obtained from a human donor in a cohort sampled during active COVID-19. Input material: peripheral blood. The sequence links TRBV7-9 to TRBJ2-1; there is no confident call for the D gene. In nucleotide form, the sequence is TGTGCCAGCAGCACTAAACCCTCCTACAATGAGCAGTTCTTC. Its coded protein is CASSTKPSYNEQFF.